Following are 23 T cell receptor beta chains from one sample sequenced in a study of molecular identifiers for immune sequencing clone quantification. MiXCR was run by TCRdb on the PCR reads, yielding one entry per CDR3 protein. The sample lists around 40,000 distinct CDR3 sequences, roughly a fifth occurring once. The sequenced material came from naive CD8+ T cells from blood, with Jurkat cell RNA spiked in. The subset denotes: FACS-sorted CD8+CD4-CCR7+CD45RA+ naive T cells. The receptors derive from a human donor in good health. Some libraries in this study had Jurkat cell RNA spiked in.

The sample holds many counts of this clonotype. The rearrangement uses TRBV24-1 and TRBJ2-1; weak D call: TRBD1 (5 bases). The CDR3 runs 16 residues. The germline V gene has CDR1 KGHDR and CDR2 SFDVKD. Trimming took off 6 bases at V and 0 bases at J, with 14 bases between the two ends. The CDR3 DNA follows: TGTGCCACCAGTCCTACAGGACCTAACTCCTACAATGAGCAGTTCTTC. It codes for CATSPTGPNSYNEQFF.

This clonotype was counted many times. The chain carries TRBV7-6 and TRBJ1-5; 8 bases are shared with TRBD1. Germline CDR1 is SGHVS and CDR2 is FNYEAQ. Trimming cost V 5 bases and J 5 bases; bases outside gene matches: 8. The CDR3 is 15 residues long. The CDR3 region has the DNA TGTGCCAGCAGCCGAATACAGGGGGTAGATCAGCCCCAGCATTTT. Protein sequence: CASSRIQGVDQPQHF.

In this sample, this clonotype turned up many times. The rearrangement uses TRBV6-2 or TRBV6-3 and TRBJ2-3; TRBD2 matches 7 bases. The V gene end was trimmed by 3 bases and the J gene end by 3 bases; junction bases not matched to a gene: 12. CDR1 is MNHEY, CDR2 SVGEGT, per germline. CDR3 size: 17 residues. The CDR3 sequence: CASSYGRLATVTDTQYF. For the CDR3, the DNA is TGTGCCAGCAGTTATGGTCGACTAGCAACAGTAACAGATACGCAGTATTTT.

V and J are TRBV4-3 and TRBJ2-3, with D hard to call. Germline CDR1 and CDR2: LGHNA and YSLEER. The V end lost 0 bases, the J end lost 0 bases, and 10 bases lay between the germline ends. The CDR3 runs to 16 residues. As DNA, the CDR3 is TGCGCCAGCAGCCAAGATAAGATCGGGAGCACAGATACGCAGTATTTT. This gives the protein CASSQDKIGSTDTQYF.

This clonotype came up a few times. This sequence may be a read error, since a much larger clone differs from it by one base. The rearrangement links TRBV5-6 to TRBJ2-5; D might be TRBD2 (6 bases). Germline CDR1 is SGHDT and CDR2 is YYEEEE. V was shortened by 0 bases and J by 5 bases, with 14 bases between the two germline ends. The CDR3 is 15 residues long. The CDR3 bases are TGTGCCAGCAGCTTGGGGCTAGCGAGTCCTGAGACCCAGTACTTC. Protein sequence: CASSLGLASPETQYF.

V usage is TRBV15 and J usage is TRBJ1-5; unclear D gene. V lost 4 bases and J lost 3, with 10 bases in between. CDR1 and CDR2 (germline): LNHNV, YYDKDF (reference sequence). The CDR3 spans 14 residues. The CDR3 region has the DNA TGTGCCACCAGCATCGGTGGACTCAATCAGCCCCAGCATTTT. Translated: CATSIGGLNQPQHF.

This clonotype was seen repeatedly, ten times or more. The gene calls are TRBV7-9 and TRBJ1-1; possible D gene TRBD1, 5 bases. The CDR3 spans 15 residues. The ends were cut back, 5 bases at V and 3 bases at J, with 16 bases in the middle. Germline V gene sequence: CDR1 SEHNR, CDR2 FQNEAQ (reference sequence). The CDR3 spells CASSKTGPLDTEAFF. The CDR3 nucleotides are TGTGCCAGCAGCAAAACGGGACCCCTGGACACTGAAGCTTTCTTT.

This clonotype was detected ten times or more. The chain combines TRBV28 with TRBJ2-5, with D possibly TRBD1 on 5 matching bases. Germline V gives CDR1 MDHEN, CDR2 SYDVKM. Deletions cut 1 base from V and 5 bases from J, with 11 bases between. CDR3 length: 14 residues. The CDR3 DNA is TGTGCCAGCAGTTTATCAGGGTTGGGGGAGACCCAGTACTTC. Translated, it gives CASSLSGLGETQYF.

The gene calls are TRBV30 and TRBJ2-7; D unresolved. The CDR3 runs 12 residues. Germline CDR1 is GTSNPN and CDR2 is SVGIG (reference sequence). Between the trimmed V and J ends, which lost 5 bases and 0 bases, there was a span of 8 bases. The CDR3 DNA is TGTGCCTGGGGAACGGTCTCCTACGAGCAGTACTTC. As protein: CAWGTVSYEQYF.

This clonotype occurred a few times. The DNA for the CDR3 is TGTGCCTGTGGAGATAGCGACGAGCAGTACTTC. Translating it yields CACGDSDEQYF. V gene TRBV10-3 combines with J gene TRBJ2-7; D is perhaps TRBD2 (5 bases). CDR1 is ENHRY and CDR2 is SYGVKD in the germline V gene. The CDR3 is 11 amino acids. V was trimmed by 11 bases and J by 5 bases, leaving 13 bases between them.

A word on this clonotype: A much larger clone lies one base from this, so it may be a read error. This CDR3 reads CASSLRYEEKLVF. In DNA, the CDR3 is TGTGCCAGCAGTTTGAGGTATGAAGAAAAACTGGTTTTT. The rearrangement links TRBV27 to TRBJ1-4; D is undetermined. The CDR3 extends over 13 amino acids. The V gene's germline CDR1 is MNHEY and CDR2 SMNVEV (reference sequence).

This clonotype appeared many times. The genes are TRBV2 and TRBJ2-1, with TRBD2 matching 14 bases. J gave up 8 bases and V 3 bases, and 3 bases lay outside the gene matches. This CDR3 is 15 amino acids long. CDR1 is SNHLY and CDR2 is FYNNEI in the germline V gene. CDR3: CASSEPGLAGDEQFF. CDR3 nucleotide sequence: TGTGCCAGCAGTGAGCCGGGACTAGCGGGAGATGAGCAGTTCTTC.

This clonotype was recorded many times. The chain combines TRBV7-2 with TRBJ2-7, with 9 nucleotides matching TRBD1. J lost 4 bases, V lost 7 bases, and 8 bases had no gene match. The germline gives CDR1 SGHTA, CDR2 FQGNSA. The CDR3 is 14 residues long. CDR3 region: CASTLGQGLYEQYF. The CDR3 DNA sequence: TGTGCCAGCACCTTGGGACAGGGACTTTACGAGCAGTACTTC.

This clonotype was detected many times. The DNA of the CDR3 is TGTGCCAGCATCGTGAGTCCTGGACAGGGGTACAATGAGCAGTTCTTC. Translated: CASIVSPGQGYNEQFF. This chain connects TRBV2 to TRBJ2-1, with 9 positions matching TRBD1. There are 16 residues in the CDR3. V shed 7 bases, J shed 4 bases, and the junction held 11 bases outside the gene matches. The germline CDR1 and CDR2 sequences are SNHLY and FYNNEI.

This clonotype was seen many times. The genes are TRBV5-1 and TRBJ2-3; 10 bases line up with TRBD2. V lost 0 bases, J lost 6 bases, and 4 bases stayed unmatched. CDR1 and CDR2 (germline): SGHRS, YFSETQ. The CDR3 has 15 amino acids. CDR3 coding DNA: TGCGCCAGCAGCTTGGCCGGACTAGCGGATGATACGCAGTATTTT. This codes for CASSLAGLADDTQYF. Full variable domain (remainder filled in from reference TRBV5-1 and TRBJ2-3): KAGVTQTPRYLIKTRGQQVTLSCSPISGHRSVSWYQQTPGQGLQFLFEYFSETQRNKGNFPGRFSGRQFSNSRSEMNVSTLELGDSALYLCASSLAGLADDTQYFGPGTRLTVL.

This clonotype showed up many times. The rearrangement joins TRBV7-3 to TRBJ2-3, with 7 bases fitting TRBD2. Germline values: CDR1 SGHTA, CDR2 FQGTGA. Germline trimming cut 2 bases from V and 0 bases from J; bases unmatched to any gene: 5. The CDR3 is 16 amino acids. The CDR3: CASSLALAVSTDTQYF. DNA for the CDR3: TGTGCCAGCAGCTTAGCGCTAGCGGTTAGCACAGATACGCAGTATTTT.

This clonotype was detected ten times or more. The rearrangement links TRBV6-6 to TRBJ2-1, with a possible D match to TRBD2 (7 bases). Germline CDR1 MNHNY, CDR2 SVGAGI (reference sequence). The CDR3 sequence is 15 residues long. The V gene lost 4 bases and the J gene lost 6 bases, with 16 bases spanning the gap. In DNA form, the CDR3 reads TGTGCCAGCAGTTCCATAGGGGGGGGCCTCAATGAGCAGTTCTTC. Its translation: CASSSIGGGLNEQFF.

This clonotype was counted a few times. The chain joins TRBV28 to TRBJ2-7, with TRBD2 identical over 9 bases. Germline CDR1 is MDHEN and CDR2 is SYDVKM. V lost 3 bases and J lost 3; bases outside the gene matches: 3. The CDR3 spans 14 residues. Here the CDR3 DNA reads TGTGCCAGCAGTTTTAGTAGCGGGAGCTACGAGCAGTACTTC. Translation: CASSFSSGSYEQYF.

This clonotype was observed at least ten times. The V and J genes are TRBV6-5 and TRBJ1-5, with D tentatively TRBD1 (6 bases). The germline V gene encodes CDR1 MNHEY and CDR2 SVGAGI. The V end was cut by 6 bases, the J end by 4 bases, with 13 bases between. This CDR3 spans 14 amino acids. The CDR3 region has the DNA TGTGCCAGCAGCCCTGGACAGTTAAATCAGCCCCAGCATTTT. Amino acid sequence: CASSPGQLNQPQHF.

This clonotype was recorded at least ten times. The rearrangement joins TRBV19 to TRBJ2-3; possible D gene TRBD1, 6 bases. This CDR3 contains 17 residues. Per germline, CDR1 LNHDA and CDR2 SQIVND (reference sequence). V was shortened by 5 bases and J by 2 bases, with 20 bases between the two germline ends. DNA for the CDR3: TGTGCCAGTAGTCAAATTCGCCGGGACACCCACACAGATACGCAGTATTTT. Encoded protein: CASSQIRRDTHTDTQYF. The full variable domain, rest sourced from reference TRBV19 and TRBJ2-3, is DGGITQSPKYLFRKEGQNVTLSCEQNLNHDAMYWYRQDPGQGLRLIYYSQIVNDFQKGDIAEGYSVSREKKESFPLTVTSAQKNPTAFYLCASSQIRRDTHTDTQYFGPGTRLTVL.

This clonotype has ten or more counts. This chain uses TRBV20-1 with TRBJ2-5, with a weak D call TRBD1 (5 bases). V was shortened by 3 bases and J by 1 base, with 15 bases between the two germline ends. CDR1 DFQATT and CDR2 SNEGSKA come from the germline V gene (reference sequence). The CDR3 totals 15 residues. The CDR3 bases are TGCAGTGCTAGGGGTGGGGCCGAGACCCAAGAGACCCAGTACTTC. Translating gives CSARGGAETQETQYF.

There are many counts of this clonotype. V is TRBV7-6 and J is TRBJ2-2; TRBD2 agrees at 8 bases. This CDR3 comprises 14 residues. Trimming removed 8 bases from V and 1 base from J; junction bases left unmatched: 3. Looked up from germline, CDR1 is SGHVS and CDR2 is FNYEAQ. Here the CDR3 DNA reads TGTGCCAGCCGGGGGGGTGAGAACACCGGGGAGCTGTTTTTT. This sequence encodes CASRGGENTGELFF.

Many counts were recorded for this clonotype. The chain combines TRBV7-9 with TRBJ2-3; TRBD2 agrees at 10 bases. The trim removed 5 bases at V and 6 bases at J, leaving 17 bases unmatched. Germline V lookup: CDR1 SEHNR, CDR2 FQNEAQ (reference sequence). There are 18 residues in the CDR3. In DNA, the CDR3 is TGTGCCAGCAGCGAACGCATGTCTAGCGGGAGTATCAGGGATACGCAGTATTTT. Translation: CASSERMSSGSIRDTQYF. Together with reference TRBV7-9 and TRBJ2-3, the CDR3 gives the full variable domain: DTGVSQNPRHKITKRGQNVTFRCDPISEHNRLYWYRQTLGQGPEFLTYFQNEAQLEKSRLLSDRFSAERPKGSFSTLEIQRTEQGDSAMYLCASSERMSSGSIRDTQYFGPGTRLTVL.